The sequence of this TCR beta chain was determined in a study of STAT5B mutations in CD4+ large granular lymphocyte leukemia. The overall study: Healthy donors showed HLA-associated enrichment of the CDR3 'QG' motif.

This table comes from immunoSEQ multiplex PCR, and its TCRdb copy is limited to in-frame clones, with some not included. Of about 40,000 clones listed, roughly 76% are singletons. Study-level results: Main leukemic clonotypes were patient-specific, but 20% to 25% appeared at low frequency elsewhere. TRBV06-family usage was enriched in top patient clones (8/27) versus controls (2/35).

This CDR3 comprises 15 residues. Trimming shortened V by 6 bases and J by 1 base, and 10 bases separated the two germline ends. Germline V lookup: CDR1 MDHEN, CDR2 SYDVKM. This clone was counted once. Its specificity is unknown. V is TRBV28 and J is TRBJ2-6; D gene ambiguous. Sequenced sample: CD4+ T cells from blood buffy coats. The sequence derives from a human donor in good health. The CDR3 protein is CASRSPHSGANVLTF. In nucleotides, the CDR3 is TGTGCCAGCAGATCTCCACATTCTGGGGCCAACGTCCTGACTTTC.